These 2 T cell receptor beta chains were sequenced from one sample in a study of PD-1 blockade in classical Hodgkin lymphoma (dated by TCRdb to between 2020 and 2021). Libraries came from the immunoSEQ multiplex PCR assay. This is the immuneACCESS table as TCRdb keeps it, with only in-frame sequences that have V and J called. A part of the clones is gone; compared with another copy, unresolved V genes explain less than half, and the rest is unexplained. The sample records 75,000 to 100,000 clones, 75% to 85% of which are singletons. Of the sample, approximately 15% is held by the ten largest clones. The sample's time point label, in plain terms: cycle 2 day 1 (C2D1) of nivolumab. All trial patients had relapsed after autologous stem cell transplantation, with cohorts A, B and C differing in prior brentuximab vedotin exposure. The source material was peripheral blood mononuclear cells (PBMCs), sampled before the second cycle of nivolumab. The receptors were gathered from a human donor with classical Hodgkin lymphoma.

There are a few counts of this clone. V and J are TRBV2 and TRBJ1-1, with D unresolved. The V end was cut by 6 bases, the J end by 5 bases, with 10 bases between. Germline V gene sequence: CDR1 SNHLY, CDR2 FYNNEI. The CDR3 runs 12 residues. The CDR3 spells CASRQGRTEAFF. In nucleotides, the CDR3 is TGTGCCAGCAGACAAGGGAGGACTGAAGCTTTCTTT.

The V call is TRBV29-1, the J call TRBJ2-5; no clear D. V was pared by 0 bases and J by 5 bases, with 13 bases between. This CDR3 region has 14 residues. Germline V CDR1 and CDR2: SQVTM, ANQGSEA. For the CDR3, the DNA is TGCAGCGTTGAAGATATCCGTGGGTTGGAGACCCAGTACTTC. Its translation is CSVEDIRGLETQYF.